Listed below are T cell receptor beta chains from one sample, sequenced in a study of blood T cell repertoires in COVID-19. The table came from immunoSEQ multiplex PCR; TCRdb's copy has only in-frame clones and leaves some out. The sample records approximately 200,000 clones, about four fifths being singletons. Material: PBMCs or T cells enriched from blood (not recorded which). All receptors come from a woman between 25 and 40 years old who had recovered from COVID-19. Both conserved end residues are part of each CDR3. D genes are given only for firm matches. For some rows the clone size is stated as once, few or many, or as a class when expanded; others skip it.

NA	many	TRBV12-3/TRBV12-4	TRBJ1-1	TGTGCCAGCACCATCGCAGGGGAGCGGATTGCTTTCTTT	CASTIAGERIAFF
NA	NA	TRBV6-6	TRBJ1-1	TGTGCCAGCAGTATGAGACAGGCCTCCCCTGAAGCTTTCTTT	CASSMRQASPEAFF
NA	NA	TRBV27	TRBJ1-1	TGTGCCAGCAGTTTAAGACAGAAGAACACTGAAGCTTTCTTT	CASSLRQKNTEAFF
NA	once	TRBV28	TRBJ2-1	TGTGCCAGCAGTTTCCCTGGCGGCCGGGAGTTCTTC	CASSFPGGREFF
NA	NA	TRBV7-3	TRBJ2-3	TGTGCCAGCAGCCTTAGGACAGTCACAGATACGCAGTATTTT	CASSLRTVTDTQYF
TRBD1	NA	TRBV9	TRBJ2-4	TGTGCCAGCAGCGCCCCGGGACAGGGAAACATTCAGTACTTC	CASSAPGQGNIQYF
NA	NA	TRBV5-1	TRBJ1-1	TGCGCCAGCAGCACCTCCGGGGGGAACACTGAAGCTTTCTTT	CASSTSGGNTEAFF
TRBD2	NA	TRBV11-3	TRBJ2-5	TGTGCCAGCAGCTTAGGGCTAGCGGGAGGACCGAGTGAGACCCAGTACTTC	CASSLGLAGGPSETQYF
NA	NA	TRBV3-1/TRBV3-2	TRBJ1-2	TGTGCCAGCAGCGCTAACAGGGAGCGCGCCTATGGCTACACCTTC	CASSANRERAYGYTF
TRBD1	NA	TRBV28	TRBJ2-6	TGTGCCAGCAGTTTTCAGGGGGCTAGTTCTGGGGCCAACGTCCTGACTTTC	CASSFQGASSGANVLTF
TRBD2	NA	TRBV15	TRBJ2-1	TGTGCCACCAGCAGGGGAAGCCTTAGCGGGGGGCCGAGCTCCTACAATGAGCAGTTCTTC	CATSRGSLSGGPSSYNEQFF
NA	NA	TRBV10-3	TRBJ1-5	TGTGCCATCAGTGATGATCACGCGGGGGGCCAGCCCCAGCATTTT	CAISDDHAGGQPQHF
TRBD2	NA	TRBV7-9	TRBJ2-5	TGTGCCAGCAGCGCGGCGGTAGCGGGAGTTTTATGGGAGACCCAGTACTTC	CASSAAVAGVLWETQYF
NA	once	TRBV5-4	TRBJ2-7	TGTGCCAGCAGCTTGGTTTCTTACCGAGCCCCTGCCGAGCAGTACTTC	CASSLVSYRAPAEQYF
TRBD2	few	TRBV5-1	TRBJ2-7	TGCGCCAGCAGCCGCACCAGAGGCGCGGGGGTGTACGAGCAGTACTTC	CASSRTRGAGVYEQYF
NA	many	TRBV30	TRBJ2-1	TGTGCCTGGAGTCCGGACAGTTTTTCCTACAATGAGCAGTTCTTC	CAWSPDSFSYNEQFF
TRBD1	NA	TRBV7-8	TRBJ1-2	TGTGCCAGCACCCCGCCGGGGGACAGGCTTTATGGCTACACCTTC	CASTPPGDRLYGYTF
NA	NA	TRBV28	TRBJ1-3	TGTGCCAGCAGTTTCGCCCGGTTGGGAAACACCATATATTTT	CASSFARLGNTIYF
NA	NA	TRBV24-1	TRBJ2-5	TGTGCCACCAGTGATCCAGGGCAAGAGACCCAGTACTTC	CATSDPGQETQYF
NA	NA	TRBV2	TRBJ2-7	TGTGCCAGCAGTGAACCTTTGTTCTACGAGCAGTACTTC	CASSEPLFYEQYF
NA	NA	TRBV7-9	TRBJ1-6	TGTGCCAGCAGCGTCGGGGGGGCCCCCGGCAATAATTCACCCCTCCACTTT	CASSVGGAPGNNSPLHF
NA	few	TRBV19	TRBJ1-4	TGTGCCAGTAGTATATCCCCGCGGGCTAATGAAAAACTGTTTTTT	CASSISPRANEKLFF
NA	NA	TRBV4-1	TRBJ2-3	TGCGCCAGCAGCCAAGCGGGACAATACCTCACAGATACGCAGTATTTT	CASSQAGQYLTDTQYF
NA	NA	TRBV2	TRBJ1-2	TGTGCCAGCAGTGTGTACAGCAAAAACTATGGCTACACCTTC	CASSVYSKNYGYTF
NA	few	TRBV28	TRBJ1-6	TGTGCCAGCAGTCTACCGCGGAATTCACCCCTCCACTTT	CASSLPRNSPLHF
NA	NA	TRBV28	TRBJ1-3	TGTGCCAGCAGTTATCTGGCAATCTCTGGAAACACCATATATTTT	CASSYLAISGNTIYF